What follows are 19 T cell receptor beta chains derived from one specimen sequenced in a study of T cell clusters in autoimmune cytopenias. One tube held mixed TRB-A and TRB-B primer pools for touch-down PCR. TCRdb reprocessed the multiplex PCR reads and reports one entry per CDR3 protein, with no DNA. This table holds a few thousand distinct CDR3 sequences. Each sample's input was 250 ng genomic DNA, 38,000 or so genome equivalents. The same data also went into a second study, on T cell repertoires in aging, cancer and after chemotherapy.

The specimen sequenced was peripheral blood. The receptors were sampled from a human donor in good health.

The chain links TRBV6-2 or TRBV6-3 to TRBJ1-5; absent DNA, TCRdb's TRBD1 call cannot be checked. This CDR3 has 17 amino acids. Per the germline V gene, CDR1 is MNHEY and CDR2 is SVGEGT. Here the CDR3 reads CASSYVQASYSNQPQHF.

According to its frequency, this clonotype is large. This chain connects TRBV29-1 to TRBJ2-1. This CDR3 is built from 13 residues. Germline CDR1 is SQVTM and CDR2 is ANQGSEA. CDR3 sequence: CSVTPLSYNEQFF.

The J gene is TRBJ2-2, the V gene TRBV10-3. The CDR3 is 15 amino acids. In germline, CDR1 is ENHRY, CDR2 SYGVKD. The CDR3 loop reads CAISESTGRTGELFF.

The V call is TRBV5-1, the J call TRBJ2-3; the D call of TRBD1 rests on TCRdb alone, since no DNA is present to check it. Germline CDR1 and CDR2: SGHRS and YFSETQ. This CDR3 is 14 amino acids long. The CDR3 loop reads CASSLQGTADTQYF.

The V and J genes are TRBV6-1 and TRBJ2-1. The CDR3 totals 15 residues. The V gene's germline CDR1 is MNHNS and CDR2 SASEGT. The CDR3 reads CASKRSGGSYNEQFF.

Judged by frequency, this clonotype is medium-sized (0.01 to 0.1%). The V call is TRBV6-5, the J call TRBJ2-5; no DNA is available, so the TRBD1 call from TCRdb remains unchecked. The CDR3 is made up of 14 amino acids. CDR1 is MNHEY and CDR2 is SVGAGI in the germline V gene. The CDR3 spells CASSYGTGKETQYF.

The chain carries TRBV6-1 and TRBJ2-4; TCRdb indicates TRBD1, and absent DNA this call remains unverified. CDR1 is MNHNS, CDR2 SASEGT, per germline. The CDR3 has 15 residues. The CDR3 region is CASSDAGQEGGIQYF.

This chain links TRBV5-5 with TRBJ1-5; there is no DNA to check the TCRdb D call of TRBD1. In germline, CDR1 is SGHKS, CDR2 YYEKEE (reference sequence). CDR3 length equals 14 residues. CDR3 residues: CASSLKGGWEPQHF.

V is TRBV7-2 and J is TRBJ2-3; TCRdb's D gene call, TRBD2, goes unchecked for lack of DNA. CDR1 is SGHTA and CDR2 is FQGNSA in the germline V gene. CDR3 length: 17 amino acids. The CDR3 reads CASSLGIGRGGLDTQYF.

The chain couples TRBV20-1 to TRBJ2-2; absent DNA, TCRdb's TRBD1 call cannot be checked. Germline assignment: CDR1 DFQATT and CDR2 SNEGSKA (reference sequence). The CDR3 is 14 residues long. The chain's CDR3 is CSAPDRVRIGELFF.

The J gene is TRBJ2-5, the V gene TRBV11-2; TCRdb lists TRBD2, though no DNA is available to test this call. CDR3 size: 18 residues. Germline loops: CDR1 SGHAT, CDR2 FQNNGV. CDR3 loop: CASSPEASGGHRQETQYF.

The chain uses TRBV5-5 and TRBJ2-1; the D call from TCRdb, TRBD2, cannot be confirmed without DNA. This CDR3 has 14 residues. Germline V CDR1 and CDR2: SGHKS, YYEKEE (reference sequence). The CDR3 region is CASSLRAQSNEQFF. The variable domain in full, completed from reference TRBV5-5 and TRBJ2-1, reads DAGVTQSPTHLIKTRGQQVTLRCSPISGHKSVSWYQQVLGQGPQFIFQYYEKEERGRGNFPDRFSARQFPNYSSELNVNALLLGDSALYLCASSLRAQSNEQFFGPGTRLTVL.

V is TRBV6-5 and J is TRBJ1-1; with no DNA, the TCRdb D assignment of TRBD1 cannot be verified. CDR1 MNHEY and CDR2 SVGAGI come from the germline V gene. This CDR3 is built from 15 residues. This CDR3 reads CASSYRRQGGTEAFF.

The rearrangement links TRBV7-2 to TRBJ2-4; the TRBD2 assignment by TCRdb is unverifiable without DNA. The CDR3 extends over 16 amino acids. Looked up from germline, CDR1 is SGHTA and CDR2 is FQGNSA. The CDR3 sequence: CASSRTSGGAQNIQYF.

J is TRBJ2-7 and V is TRBV19; with no DNA, the TCRdb D assignment of TRBD1 cannot be verified. The germline V gene encodes CDR1 LNHDA and CDR2 SQIVND (reference sequence). The CDR3 has 14 residues. The CDR3 sequence is CASTKGQGAYEQYF.

This clonotype is labeled medium-sized (0.01 to 0.1%) based on frequency. This chain joins TRBV30 and TRBJ1-6. The CDR3 loop spans 13 amino acids. CDR1 is GTSNPN and CDR2 is SVGIG in the germline V gene (reference sequence). CDR3 region: CAWKLSYNSPLHF.

This clonotype is called medium-sized (0.01 to 0.1%) based on its frequency. The chain is built from TRBV27 and TRBJ2-5; TCRdb returns TRBD1, unconfirmable since there is no DNA. CDR3 size: 13 residues. Germline V lookup: CDR1 MNHEY, CDR2 SMNVEV (reference sequence). The CDR3 loop reads CASSLAGAETQYF.

This chain connects TRBV6-5 to TRBJ1-1; the D call of TRBD1 rests on TCRdb alone, since no DNA is present to check it. Germline CDR1 MNHEY, CDR2 SVGAGI. There are 12 residues in the CDR3. CDR3 amino acids: CASRRYRGEAFF.

The V and J genes are TRBV7-6 and TRBJ2-1. Germline V gene sequence: CDR1 SGHVS, CDR2 FNYEAQ. This CDR3 contains 16 residues. CDR3 region: CASSLAISRRSNEQFF. The variable domain in full, completed from reference TRBV7-6 and TRBJ2-1, reads GAGVSQSPRYKVTKRGQDVALRCDPISGHVSLYWYRQALGQGPEFLTYFNYEAQQDKSGLPNDRFSAERPEGSISTLTIQRTEQRDSAMYRCASSLAISRRSNEQFFGPGTRLTVL.